The present TCR beta chain was sequenced within a study of brain T cells in children with intractable seizures. This CDR3 spans 13 amino acids. Trimming pared 2 bases from V and 1 base from J, leaving 7 bases between. Per the germline V gene, CDR1 is SGHRS and CDR2 is YFSETQ. Time point meaning: blood from clinic visit 5 months post-surgery; TSC patient then seizure free. Surgery cases with the highest brain T cell transcript signatures were chosen for sequencing. Study results and limitations: Absence of clones before surgery may stem from lower sequencing depth. Patients' HCMV serostatus was unknown; virus specificity rests on CDR3 similarity alone.

Libraries were prepared by immunoSEQ multiplex PCR; TCRdb keeps only in-frame clonotypes and omits some of them. The sample yields hundreds of thousands of clones, over 85% seen once. About this clone itself: Antigen: not known. At the DNA level, this CDR3 is encoded by other sequences in the same sample as well.

The chain joins TRBV5-1 to TRBJ2-7, with no clear D. The receptor comes from a boy under two years old with tuberous sclerosis and intractable seizures. Sequenced here: peripheral blood, sampled 4 to 5 months after surgery. DNA of the CDR3: TGCGCCAGCAGCTTCGGCTCATCCTACGAGCAGTACTTC. Its protein product is CASSFGSSYEQYF.